The 10 T cell receptor beta chains listed next were all sequenced from one sample in a study of T cells after yellow fever vaccination (dated by TCRdb to between 2019 and 2020). The treatment or condition label, as the study defines it: live attenuated yellow fever vaccine strain. The library was made by 5' RACE. The instrument was an Illumina HiSeq 2500. TCRdb redid the processing of the public reads, applying fastp at Q25 and MiXCR, and retained in-frame beta chains. Each CDR3 protein appears once, grouped with its most common genes and DNA. In all, the sample holds 400,000 or so distinct CDR3 sequences, and about 6% of those were seen once. Approximately 15% of the sample goes to the ten largest clones. The sequences come from PBMCs, collected 5 days after the yellow fever booster vaccination. These TCRs come from a young man who received the YFV17D yellow fever vaccine.

This clonotype was seen ten or more times. This sequence joins TRBV20-1 and TRBJ1-1; D not certain. There are 11 residues in the CDR3. Germline V CDR1 and CDR2: DFQATT, SNEGSKA (reference sequence). Trimming left V 3 bases short and J 7 bases short, with 9 bases between. The CDR3: CSASQNYEAFF. The CDR3 nucleotides are TGCAGTGCTAGCCAGAACTATGAAGCTTTCTTT.

This CDR3 is CASSYSGSGRSEQYF. Written as DNA, the CDR3 is TGTGCCAGCAGTTACTCGGGCAGCGGGAGATCCGAGCAGTACTTC. The chain recombines TRBV6-5 with TRBJ2-7, with 8 positions matching TRBD2. This CDR3 spans 15 amino acids. Losses at the gene ends were 0 bases for V and 6 bases for J; bases not matched to a gene: 7. Germline CDR1 and CDR2: MNHEY and SVGAGI.

In its sample, this clonotype was seen a few times. This chain uses TRBV20-1 with TRBJ1-3, with D unresolved. The CDR3 totals 15 residues. Trimming stripped 5 bases from V and 2 bases from J, with 16 bases between. The germline V gene encodes CDR1 DFQATT and CDR2 SNEGSKA (reference sequence). CDR3 in DNA: TGCAGTGCTTCGGGCGAGTTTCGGGCTGGAAACACCATATATTTT. Translated: CSASGEFRAGNTIYF.

This clonotype was seen ten or more times. The rearrangement joins TRBV2 to TRBJ2-1, with 9 bases identical to TRBD2. The CDR3 is 13 residues long. Germline CDR1 reads SNHLY; CDR2 reads FYNNEI. V shed 8 bases and J 7 bases; nucleotides not matched to a gene: 6. In DNA form, the CDR3 reads TGTGCCAGCTCCCGCGGGAGGGCGAATGAGCAGTTCTTC. This encodes CASSRGRANEQFF. Full variable domain (remainder filled in from reference TRBV2 and TRBJ2-1): EPEVTQTPSHQVTQMGQEVILRCVPISNHLYFYWYRQILGQKVEFLVSFYNNEISEKSEIFDDQFSVERPDGSNFTLKIRSTKLEDSAMYFCASSRGRANEQFFGPGTRLTVL.

V usage is TRBV20-1 and J usage is TRBJ2-7, with TRBD1 matching over 10 bases. The germline V gene encodes CDR1 DFQATT and CDR2 SNEGSKA (reference sequence). J gave up 0 bases and V 6 bases, and 5 bases lay outside the gene matches. This CDR3 comprises 14 residues. The chain's CDR3 is CSATGQGSSYEQYF. CDR3 bases: TGCAGTGCCACGGGACAGGGGAGCTCCTACGAGCAGTACTTC.

This clonotype was seen a handful of times. The chain is built from TRBV6-5 and TRBJ2-3; TRBD2 aligns across 10 bases. From germline, CDR1 is MNHEY and CDR2 SVGAGI. This CDR3 contains 16 residues. Unmatched junction bases numbered 10, after V lost 7 bases and J lost 3 bases. The CDR3 DNA follows: TGTGCCAGCAATAACTTAGCGGGAGGTGAGACAGATACGCAGTATTTT. It encodes CASNNLAGGETDTQYF.

The chain employs TRBV20-1 and TRBJ1-5; a possible D gene is TRBD1 (5 bases). Germline V gene data show CDR1 as DFQATT and CDR2 as SNEGSKA (reference sequence). The V gene lost 2 bases and the J gene lost 3 bases, with 17 bases spanning the gap. This CDR3 contains 16 residues. The CDR3 is CSARLRTRDFNQPQHF. CDR3 DNA sequence: TGCAGTGCTAGACTACGAACTCGGGACTTCAATCAGCCCCAGCATTTT.

This clonotype was found many times. The chain is built from TRBV5-1 and TRBJ2-1; D is unclear. CDR1 is SGHRS and CDR2 is YFSETQ in the germline V gene. The CDR3 length is 14 residues. Trimming removed 2 bases from V and 7 bases from J, with 13 bases in between. In nucleotides, the CDR3 is TGCGCCAGCAGCTTCCCGGACGTAAGTAATGAGCAGTTCTTC. It yields the protein CASSFPDVSNEQFF.

This clonotype was counted at least ten times. This chain connects TRBV5-6 to TRBJ2-3; TRBD1 matches 7 bases. Trimming cost V 4 bases and J 5 bases; bases outside gene matches: 13. This CDR3 is built from 16 residues. Germline lookup yields CDR1 SGHDT and CDR2 YYEEEE. CDR3 nucleotide sequence: TGTGCCAGCAGCCCCGGGACAGCCCTTGGGATAGATACGCAGTATTTT. This sequence encodes CASSPGTALGIDTQYF.

About this clonotype itself: Just one base apart from a much larger clone, this may be a read error. The chain employs TRBV27 and TRBJ2-1; D tentatively fits TRBD1 or TRBD2 (5 bases each). The CDR3 has 15 amino acids. The germline V and J ends were trimmed by 3 bases and 12 bases, with 21 bases remaining between them. Germline V gene sequence: CDR1 MNHEY, CDR2 SMNVEV (reference sequence). As DNA, the CDR3 is TGTGCCAGCAGTTTCGAGACAGCCTTAAGCGGTGGGCAGTTCTTC. This translates into CASSFETALSGGQFF.